These 9 T cell receptor beta chains were sequenced from one sample in a study of T cells in localized non-small cell lung cancer (TCRdb year 2020). Receptor amplification or capture employed the immunoSEQ multiplex PCR assay. TCRdb took this table from immuneACCESS and kept in-frame rearrangements with V and J called. Such tables lack part of the clones; where checked against another copy, unresolved V genes explain under half of the gap, and the rest is unexplained. The sample yields around 5,600 clones; 20% to 25% were counted once. The ten largest clonotypes hold 7.5% to 10% of the sample. The source material was lung tumor tissue, sampled before any cancer treatment. The receptor source for this set is a female donor older than 55 with stage I lung adenocarcinoma.

This clone was observed a few times. This sequence joins TRBV28 and TRBJ2-3; D remains ambiguous. The V end lost 6 bases, the J end lost 4 bases, and 11 bases lay between the germline ends. CDR3 length: 13 residues. Looked up from germline, CDR1 is MDHEN and CDR2 is SYDVKM. CDR3 loop: CASSLPHPDTQYF. The CDR3 coding sequence is TGTGCCAGCAGCCTCCCTCATCCAGATACGCAGTATTTT.

This clone has just a few counts. This chain joins TRBV28 and TRBJ1-2, with 8 bases aligning to TRBD1. CDR3 length equals 17 residues. V lost 4 bases, J lost 3 bases, and 13 bases stayed unmatched. Germline CDR1 is MDHEN and CDR2 is SYDVKM. The CDR3 region has the DNA TGTGCCAGCAGTTATAGTTTACGACCAGGGGGCCACTATGGCTACACCTTC. This translates into CASSYSLRPGGHYGYTF.

V and J are TRBV6-1 and TRBJ1-3; possibly TRBD1 for D (5 bases). Germline lookup yields CDR1 MNHNS and CDR2 SASEGT. The CDR3 sequence is 16 residues long. Trimming took 0 bases from V and 2 from J, leaving 11 bases between them. CDR3 sequence (DNA): TGTGCCAGCAGTGAAGCGGTCGGGACGGCTGGAAACACCATATATTTT. Its protein product is CASSEAVGTAGNTIYF.

The V and J genes are TRBV19 and TRBJ2-2; D is perhaps TRBD1 or TRBD2 (5 bases each). This CDR3 has 16 residues. CDR1 is LNHDA and CDR2 is SQIVND in the germline V gene (reference sequence). The V gene lost 6 bases and the J gene lost 4 bases, with 18 bases spanning the gap. The CDR3 region has the DNA TGTGCCAGTAGGATGGCGGGCAGGGCGACCACCGGGGAGCTGTTTTTT. Its protein is CASRMAGRATTGELFF. Filled out from reference TRBV19 and TRBJ2-2, the complete variable domain reads DGGITQSPKYLFRKEGQNVTLSCEQNLNHDAMYWYRQDPGQGLRLIYYSQIVNDFQKGDIAEGYSVSREKKESFPLTVTSAQKNPTAFYLCASRMAGRATTGELFFGEGSRLTVL.

The chain joins TRBV29-1 to TRBJ2-1; 10 bases fit TRBD2. Germline CDR1 and CDR2: SQVTM and ANQGSEA. The CDR3 extends over 17 amino acids. V lost 3 bases to trimming and J lost 5 bases; unmatched junction nucleotides: 13. The CDR3, as DNA: TGCAGCGTTGATTACCTAACTAGCGGGAAGTTTGACAATGAGCAGTTCTTC. It is translated as CSVDYLTSGKFDNEQFF.

This clone was seen a handful of times. The V gene is TRBV11-3, the J gene TRBJ1-2, with 8 bases aligning to TRBD1. This CDR3 contains 16 residues. After removal of 5 bases from V and 4 bases from J, the junction contained 12 bases not matched to a gene. CDR1 and CDR2 from the germline V gene are SGHNT and YENEEA. The CDR3 reads CASSPGGGTGFYGYTF. The CDR3 bases are TGTGCCAGCAGCCCCGGTGGGGGGACAGGCTTCTATGGCTACACCTTC.

Only a few counts were recorded for this clone. The chain joins TRBV6-8 to TRBJ2-7, with 7 bases lining up with TRBD1. Looked up from germline, CDR1 is MNHGY and CDR2 is SAAAGT. The CDR3 covers 16 residues. V was clipped by 5 bases and J by 0 bases; unmatched bases: 10. CDR3 residues: CASSEAAGGGSYEQYF. For the CDR3, the DNA is TGTGCCAGCAGTGAGGCGGCAGGGGGTGGCTCCTACGAGCAGTACTTC.

Judged by abundance, this clone is medium-sized. V gene TRBV6-8 combines with J gene TRBJ2-7; 10 nucleotides align to TRBD1. Per the germline V gene, CDR1 is MNHGY and CDR2 is SAAAGT. The CDR3 is 15 residues long. Trimming took 6 bases from V and 3 from J; bases not matched to a gene: 8. For the CDR3, the DNA is TGTGCCAGCAGCCACCGGGACAGGGGATTCTACGAGCAGTACTTC. This encodes CASSHRDRGFYEQYF.

The chain couples TRBV9 to TRBJ2-3, with D perhaps matching TRBD2 (5 bases). Trimming removed 1 base from V and 5 bases from J, with 17 bases in between. Germline-derived CDR1 and CDR2 are SGDLS and YYNGEE. This CDR3 region has 16 residues. The CDR3: CASSVFPGNGGDTQYF. The DNA of the CDR3 is TGTGCCAGCAGCGTATTTCCCGGGAATGGTGGAGATACGCAGTATTTT.